The entry below describes one T cell receptor beta chain. This record comes from a study of technical replicates of blood from several donors. The method was immunoSEQ multiplex PCR; TCRdb's version includes in-frame clones alone and lacks a portion of them. This sample has more than 70,000 clones, with around 97% found just once. The CDR3 runs 14 residues. Germline V gene lookup returns CDR1 SGHRS and CDR2 YFSETQ. Trimming removed 2 bases at V and 8 bases at J, with 13 bases between. The V gene is TRBV5-1, the J gene TRBJ1-4; D unresolved. Sequencing was done on a sample of T cells isolated from PBMCs. This TCR was sampled from a human donor in good health. CDR3: CASSFATNPEKLFF. CDR3 DNA: TGCGCCAGCAGCTTCGCCACAAATCCCGAAAAACTGTTTTTT. The whole variable domain, remainder taken from reference TRBV5-1 and TRBJ1-4, is KAGVTQTPRYLIKTRGQQVTLSCSPISGHRSVSWYQQTPGQGLQFLFEYFSETQRNKGNFPGRFSGRQFSNSRSEMNVSTLELGDSALYLCASSFATNPEKLFFGSGTQLSVL.